The present T cell receptor (beta chain) was sequenced within a study of blood T cells in healthy people across ages. A second PCR of 7 to 11 cycles used a sample-barcoded 5' primer and a J-beta primer mix. TCRdb reprocessed the 5' RACE reads with MiXCR, giving one entry per CDR3 protein. The sample shows about 1.5 million distinct CDR3 sequences, approximately 40% of them seen only once. This clonotype occurred many times. Its matching antigen is unknown. V was clipped by 2 bases and J by 10 bases; unmatched bases: 7. The length of the CDR3 is 15 residues. Notes on the study in general: Older age coincided with a roughly linear decline in TCR beta diversity per million T cells.

The chain uses TRBV12-3 or TRBV12-4 and TRBJ2-1; 11 positions match TRBD2. The TCR was taken from a woman aged 18-29 years in good health. Sample: blood. The CDR3 DNA reads as TGTGCCAGCAGTTTAAGGCTAGCGGGGGGTTGGGAGCAGTTCTTC. Residues: CASSLRLAGGWEQFF.